This entry lists 28 T cell receptor beta chains sequenced from one sample in a study of beta chain features in type 1 diabetes. These receptors are not linked to any known antigen. Every isolated RNA sample was fully reverse transcribed, so sequencing captured expressed TCRB transcripts. Assay: immunoSEQ multiplex PCR; the TCRdb copy retains only in-frame clones and omits some. The table has hundreds of thousands of clones, 11% to 15% seen once. Study results and limitations: Type 1 diabetes patients had moderately but significantly shorter TCRB CDR3s in all four CD4+ subsets.

The sequenced sample was naive CD4+ T cells from blood. The receptor source for this set is a man in his late teens or twenties with type 1 diabetes.

This clone was picked up a small number of times. V usage is TRBV29-1 and J usage is TRBJ2-3; 10 nucleotides line up with TRBD2. CDR3 length equals 15 residues. After removal of 7 bases from V and 0 bases from J, the junction contained 7 bases not matched to a gene. Germline assignment: CDR1 SQVTM and CDR2 ANQGSEA. This chain's CDR3 is CSAEPGLASTDTQYF. CDR3 in DNA: TGCAGCGCGGAGCCGGGACTAGCGAGCACAGATACGCAGTATTTT.

This clone was seen only a few times. The V and J genes are TRBV30 and TRBJ1-5; maybe TRBD1 (6 bases). The germline gives CDR1 GTSNPN, CDR2 SVGIG (reference sequence). The V end lost 0 bases, the J end lost 4 bases, and 13 bases lay between the germline ends. This CDR3 spans 15 amino acids. The CDR3 DNA reads TGTGCCTGGAGTGTAACGGGGGCAGGGAATCAGCCCCAGCATTTT. This sequence encodes CAWSVTGAGNQPQHF.

In this sample, this clone turned up a few times. This chain connects TRBV30 to TRBJ1-1; 7 nucleotides agree with TRBD1. The J segment lost 1 base and the V segment lost 3 bases, leaving 8 bases of the junction unmatched. Germline-derived CDR1 and CDR2 are GTSNPN and SVGIG (reference sequence). CDR3 length: 15 amino acids. CDR3 in DNA: TGTGCCTGGAGCCCGACAGGGAAGGGGAACACTGAAGCTTTCTTT. Encoded protein: CAWSPTGKGNTEAFF.

V and J are TRBV30 and TRBJ2-1, with D possibly called TRBD1 or TRBD2 (5 bases each). Germline CDR1 GTSNPN, CDR2 SVGIG (reference sequence). The V end lost 2 bases, the J end lost 0 bases, and 20 bases lay between the germline ends. The CDR3 totals 18 residues. The CDR3 loop is CAWSLLGVWGRSYNEQFF. The CDR3 region has the DNA TGTGCCTGGAGTCTTCTCGGGGTTTGGGGCCGCTCCTACAATGAGCAGTTCTTC.

This clone turned up a few times. The chain carries TRBV5-8 and TRBJ2-1; D gene ambiguous. This CDR3 is built from 12 residues. Trimming took 4 bases from V and 8 from J, leaving 10 bases between them. From germline, CDR1 is SGHTS and CDR2 YDEGEE. CDR3: CASSPRLYEQFF. CDR3 coding DNA: TGTGCCAGCAGCCCTCGGTTATATGAGCAGTTCTTC.

This clone was seen a few times. The identical CDR3 is also encoded by other nucleotide sequences in the sample. The rearrangement uses TRBV9 and TRBJ2-5; TRBD1 matches at 9 bases. CDR3 length: 14 amino acids. Germline V gene data show CDR1 as SGDLS and CDR2 as YYNGEE. The trim removed 2 bases at V and 2 bases at J, leaving 1 base unmatched. As DNA, the CDR3 is TGTGCCAGCAGCGTGGGACAGGGACAAGAGACCCAGTACTTC. It translates to CASSVGQGQETQYF.

Note on this clone: This sample also contains other DNA sequences that code for the same CDR3. The chain employs TRBV29-1 and TRBJ1-2, with 10 bases matching TRBD1. The CDR3 totals 14 residues. CDR1 is SQVTM, CDR2 ANQGSEA, per germline. V lost 4 bases and J lost 2; bases outside the gene matches: 4. CDR3 nucleotide sequence: TGCAGCGTTGTAAGGGACAGGGGCAACTATGGCTACACCTTC. Its protein is CSVVRDRGNYGYTF. The whole variable domain, remainder taken from reference TRBV29-1 and TRBJ1-2, is SAVISQKPSRDICQRGTSLTIQCQVDSQVTMMFWYRQQPGQSLTLIATANQGSEATYESGFVIDKFPISRPNLTFSTLTVSNMSPEDSSIYLCSVVRDRGNYGYTFGSGTRLTVV.

There are a few counts of this clone. The chain uses TRBV4-3 and TRBJ1-4; tentative D call: TRBD1 (5 bases). Trimming removed 4 bases from V and 5 bases from J, with 14 bases in between. Germline assignment: CDR1 LGHNA and CDR2 YSLEER. This CDR3 has 15 amino acids. CDR3: CASSPSAGVNEKLFF. The CDR3 coding sequence is TGCGCCAGCAGCCCTTCGGCGGGGGTAAATGAAAAACTGTTTTTT.

The chain combines TRBV4-1 with TRBJ2-7; 11 nucleotides line up with TRBD2. The V segment lost 4 bases and the J segment 3 bases; nucleotides outside the gene matches: 5. CDR3 length: 15 residues. Germline V gene data show CDR1 as MGHRA and CDR2 as YSYEKL. The CDR3 DNA follows: TGCGCCAGCAGCCGAGGTACTAGCGGGAGCTACGAGCAGTACTTC. It yields the protein CASSRGTSGSYEQYF.

This rearrangement joins TRBV2 to TRBJ2-1; D is tentatively TRBD1 or TRBD2 (5 bases each). CDR3 length: 13 amino acids. With 4 bases removed from V and 4 bases from J, the gap between germline ends came to 8 bases. The germline V gene has CDR1 SNHLY and CDR2 FYNNEI. The CDR3 DNA is TGTGCCAGCAGTGTTGGGGGATACAATGAGCAGTTCTTC. Protein product: CASSVGGYNEQFF.

Comments on this clone: The sample has other DNA sequences that encode this CDR3 too. The chain links TRBV11-2 to TRBJ2-7, with 10 nucleotides matching TRBD2. Germline assignment: CDR1 SGHAT and CDR2 FQNNGV. V shed 1 base, J shed 1 base, and the junction held 1 base outside the gene matches. CDR3 length: 15 amino acids. For the CDR3, the DNA is TGTGCCAGCAGCTTAGGGACTAGCGGTTCCTACGAGCAGTACTTC. It translates to CASSLGTSGSYEQYF.

Only a few counts were recorded for this clone. This chain joins TRBV5-6 and TRBJ1-5; D unclear. CDR3 length: 14 residues. V was shortened by 0 bases and J by 3 bases, with 7 bases between the two germline ends. Germline assignment: CDR1 SGHDT and CDR2 YYEEEE. This CDR3 reads CASSLGRNNQPQHF. CDR3 bases: TGTGCCAGCAGCTTGGGACGGAACAATCAGCCCCAGCATTTT.

The chain combines TRBV28 with TRBJ2-2; the D is unclear. Germline values: CDR1 MDHEN, CDR2 SYDVKM. The V gene lost 6 bases and the J gene lost 2 bases, with 4 bases spanning the gap. This CDR3 comprises 12 residues. In nucleotides, the CDR3 is TGTGCCAGCAGCGTTAACACCGGGGAGCTGTTTTTT. This translates into CASSVNTGELFF.

This clone was observed a handful of times. V usage is TRBV7-3 and J usage is TRBJ1-6; maybe TRBD1 (6 bases). The germline gives CDR1 SGHTA, CDR2 FQGTGA. The V end lost 5 bases, the J end lost 13 bases, and 15 bases lay between the germline ends. The CDR3 covers 13 residues. CDR3 residues: CASSLDSGAPLHF. CDR3 in DNA: TGTGCCAGCAGCCTAGACTCAGGGGCTCCCCTCCACTTT.

The genes are TRBV9 and TRBJ1-1; 7 nucleotides match TRBD1. With V trimmed by 1 base and J by 2 bases, 5 bases remained unmatched. This CDR3 is 15 amino acids long. Germline loops: CDR1 SGDLS, CDR2 YYNGEE. Written as DNA, the CDR3 is TGTGCCAGCAGCGTAAGGGGGACAGACAACACTGAAGCTTTCTTT. Protein: CASSVRGTDNTEAFF.

The chain has TRBV19 and TRBJ2-5, with D possibly being TRBD2 (5 bases). The J call may not be correct, given that the DNA end is closer to TRBJ2-7. From germline, CDR1 is LNHDA and CDR2 SQIVND (reference sequence). The CDR3 is 14 amino acids. Here the CDR3 reads CASSGEISPYEQYF. The CDR3 DNA sequence: TGTGCCAGTAGTGGGGAGATTTCCCCCTACGAGCAGTACTTC.

This clone has just a few counts. J is TRBJ1-5 and V is TRBV30, with 9 nucleotides matching TRBD1. This CDR3 has 13 amino acids. Germline CDR1 GTSNPN, CDR2 SVGIG (reference sequence). V dropped 5 bases and J dropped 4; count of bases not matched to a gene: 3. The CDR3 is CAWGTGFNQPQHF. The CDR3 coding sequence is TGTGCCTGGGGGACAGGGTTTAATCAGCCCCAGCATTTT.

This clone was found a few times. The chain employs TRBV6-5 and TRBJ2-7, with D perhaps TRBD1 or TRBD2 (6 bases each). V lost 6 bases and J 8 bases, leaving 14 bases between the germline ends. This CDR3 region has 12 residues. Germline V gives CDR1 MNHEY, CDR2 SVGAGI. In nucleotides, the CDR3 is TGTGCCAGCAGGCAATACCGGGGGCAGCAGTACTTC. The encoded protein is CASRQYRGQQYF.

This clone was seen only a few times. The chain joins TRBV5-1 to TRBJ2-3; 8 nucleotides match TRBD1. The V gene's germline CDR1 is SGHRS and CDR2 YFSETQ. Trimming took 4 bases from V and 6 from J; bases not matched to a gene: 7. The CDR3 runs 14 residues. The CDR3 nucleotides are TGCGCCAGCAGCCCGGGACAGGCTCGGGATACGCAGTATTTT. It is translated as CASSPGQARDTQYF.

This clone was seen only a few times. This chain links TRBV21-1 with TRBJ2-7; the D segment call TRBD2 is taken from the table without a DNA check. TRBV21-1 is listed as a pseudogene. This CDR3 has 13 amino acids. As DNA, the CDR3 is TGTGCCAGCAGCATTACCCGGGAACACGGGCAGTACTTC. Amino acid sequence: CASSITREHGQYF.

This clone was counted between two and nine times. This rearrangement joins TRBV9 to TRBJ2-2; D unresolved. The CDR3 spans 13 residues. Germline lookup yields CDR1 SGDLS and CDR2 YYNGEE. V was cut by 6 bases and J by 4 bases, with 10 bases left in between. CDR3 DNA: TGTGCCAGCAAGGGATTGGGCACCGGGGAGCTGTTTTTT. Its protein is CASKGLGTGELFF.

The V and J genes are TRBV28 and TRBJ1-6; D possibly corresponds to TRBD1 (6 bases). The CDR3 is made up of 16 amino acids. The germline CDR1 and CDR2 sequences are MDHEN and SYDVKM. Trimming left V 3 bases short and J 8 bases short, with 17 bases between. As DNA, the CDR3 is TGTGCCAGCAGTTTGCGGTCGGGGGGCAAGGATTCACCCCTCCACTTT. Translating it yields CASSLRSGGKDSPLHF.

The rearrangement uses TRBV7-2 and TRBJ2-1; D is tentatively TRBD1 or TRBD2 (5 bases each). Trimming removed 7 bases from V and 9 bases from J, with 19 bases in between. Germline V gene sequence: CDR1 SGHTA, CDR2 FQGNSA. The CDR3 is 14 residues long. The CDR3 loop reads CASTGGGGMSEQFF. The CDR3 nucleotides read TGTGCCAGCACCGGTGGGGGTGGCATGAGTGAGCAGTTCTTC.

In this sample, this clone turned up a few times. The chain is built from TRBV4-1 and TRBJ2-3; 8 bases are shared with TRBD2. After removal of 1 base from V and 2 bases from J, the junction contained 11 bases not matched to a gene. This CDR3 is 18 amino acids long. CDR1 is MGHRA and CDR2 is YSYEKL in the germline V gene. CDR3 DNA: TGCGCCAGCAGCCAAGCCCCCCGGAGTAGCGGGGACACAGATACGCAGTATTTT. Residues: CASSQAPRSSGDTDTQYF.

The chain uses TRBV7-9 and TRBJ1-3, with TRBD1 identical over 7 bases. Germline CDR1 SEHNR, CDR2 FQNEAQ (reference sequence). The CDR3 has 16 residues. The J segment lost 0 bases and the V segment lost 7 bases, leaving 9 bases of the junction unmatched. The CDR3 region is CASTQKGGVSGNTIYF. CDR3 nucleotide sequence: TGTGCCAGCACCCAAAAAGGGGGCGTCTCTGGAAACACCATATATTTT.

The V and J genes are TRBV7-9 and TRBJ1-4; D gene uncertain. Trimming left V 5 bases short and J 4 bases short, with 11 bases between. The CDR3 is 14 residues long. Per germline, CDR1 SEHNR and CDR2 FQNEAQ (reference sequence). This chain's CDR3 is CASSPDGYNEKLFF. The DNA for the CDR3 is TGTGCCAGCAGCCCGGACGGATATAATGAAAAACTGTTTTTT.

The J gene is TRBJ1-2, the V gene TRBV4-3; D gene ambiguous. This CDR3 is 15 amino acids long. Looked up from germline, CDR1 is LGHNA and CDR2 is YSLEER. V was clipped by 2 bases and J by 8 bases, with 18 bases between them. This CDR3 reads CASSQIMSPAGGYTF. CDR3 bases: TGCGCCAGCAGCCAAATAATGTCCCCGGCGGGAGGCTACACCTTC.

Concerning this clone: The same CDR3 is also encoded by other DNA sequences in this sample. The chain combines TRBV14 with TRBJ2-7; possibly TRBD1 for D (5 bases). Per the germline V gene, CDR1 is SGHDN and CDR2 is FVKESK. V lost 0 bases to trimming and J lost 4 bases, with 7 bases between them. This CDR3 is 13 amino acids long. This CDR3 reads CASSQDREYEQYF. DNA of the CDR3: TGTGCCAGCAGCCAAGACAGGGAATACGAGCAGTACTTC.